Below, 20 T cell receptor beta chains from the same sample are listed, as sequenced in a study of T-cell reconstitution after alpha-beta-depleted transplantation in children. This sample's TCRbeta library carried unique molecular identifier barcodes. MiXCR was run by TCRdb on the PCR reads, yielding one entry per CDR3 protein. This sample has approximately 420,000 distinct CDR3 sequences, with approximately 10% found just once. This specimen consisted of PBMCs from the stem cell graft donor, obtained from the stem cell graft. The receptors were sampled from a human donor who donated a stem cell graft to a child with acute myeloid leukemia.

This chain uses TRBV6-1 with TRBJ2-2, with D perhaps being TRBD1 or TRBD2 (6 bases each). V was pared by 7 bases and J by 5 bases, with 14 bases between. The CDR3 is 14 residues long. CDR1 and CDR2 (germline): MNHNS, SASEGT. CDR3 residues: CASNGGGRTGELFF. CDR3 DNA: TGTGCCAGCAATGGAGGGGGGAGGACCGGGGAGCTGTTTTTT.

This clonotype was detected a few times. The chain carries TRBV6-2 or TRBV6-3 and TRBJ2-1; D not certain. The CDR3 totals 17 residues. CDR1 is MNHEY and CDR2 is SVGEGT in the germline V gene. The V gene lost 0 bases and the J gene lost 8 bases, with 20 bases spanning the gap. CDR3: CASSYSSAGPPFDEQFF. CDR3 DNA sequence: TGTGCCAGCAGTTACTCGAGTGCAGGACCGCCTTTTGATGAGCAGTTCTTC.

The sample holds many counts of this clonotype. V usage is TRBV12-3 or TRBV12-4 and J usage is TRBJ2-7; TRBD2 matches at 8 bases. The V segment lost 5 bases and the J segment 1 base; nucleotides outside the gene matches: 7. The CDR3 covers 15 residues. In nucleotides, the CDR3 is TGTGCCAGCAGTCCTTCTAGCGGGTATTCCTACGAGCAGTACTTC. This gives the protein CASSPSSGYSYEQYF.

This clonotype was recorded a few times. The chain combines TRBV7-2 with TRBJ2-1; D not resolved. The CDR3 runs to 14 residues. V shed 0 bases and J shed 7 bases, with 10 bases lying between them. CDR1 is SGHTA, CDR2 FQGNSA, per germline. This CDR3 reads CASSLALSQNEQFF. CDR3 DNA: TGTGCCAGCAGCTTAGCGTTGTCCCAAAATGAGCAGTTCTTC.

This clonotype was observed at least ten times. This chain connects TRBV6-2 or TRBV6-3 to TRBJ2-5; D gene unclear. Germline V CDR1 and CDR2: MNHEY, SVGEGT. V lost 3 bases, J lost 4 bases, and 12 bases lay in between. This CDR3 spans 14 amino acids. The CDR3 spells CASSYLERGETQYF. Here the CDR3 DNA reads TGTGCCAGCAGTTATCTGGAACGCGGAGAGACCCAGTACTTC.

The chain joins TRBV10-2 to TRBJ2-3; the match to TRBD2 covers 9 bases. Germline V gene sequence: CDR1 WSHSY, CDR2 SAAADI. V shed 4 bases, J shed 4 bases, and the junction held 3 bases outside the gene matches. CDR3 length: 14 amino acids. CDR3 nucleotides: TGCGCCAGCAGTGTAGCGGGGGAAGCAGATACGCAGTATTTT. Protein sequence: CASSVAGEADTQYF.

This clonotype was recorded a few times. The CDR3 DNA follows: TGTGCCAGCAGCTTAAGGCCTCAATCGGGAGATTACGAGCAGTACTTC. This encodes CASSLRPQSGDYEQYF. The chain uses TRBV7-2 and TRBJ2-7, with D perhaps matching TRBD2 (6 bases). V lost 2 bases, J lost 4 bases, and 18 bases lay in between. This CDR3 is built from 16 residues. Germline assignment: CDR1 SGHTA and CDR2 FQGNSA.

This clonotype occurred a few times. The chain joins TRBV10-3 to TRBJ1-4, with 8 bases that match TRBD1. This CDR3 region has 12 residues. Looked up from germline, CDR1 is ENHRY and CDR2 is SYGVKD. Trimming removed 8 bases from V and 7 bases from J; junction bases left unmatched: 3. The CDR3 is CAIGQGAEKLFF. CDR3 coding DNA: TGTGCCATCGGACAGGGAGCTGAAAAACTGTTTTTT.

This clonotype appeared once. The chain employs TRBV6-5 and TRBJ2-7; 9 bases line up with TRBD2. The J segment lost 2 bases and the V segment lost 2 bases, leaving 10 bases of the junction unmatched. The germline V gene has CDR1 MNHEY and CDR2 SVGAGI. The CDR3 consists of 17 residues. The CDR3 sequence is CASSYPVSGSSAYEQYF. The CDR3 DNA is TGTGCCAGCAGTTACCCGGTTAGCGGGAGCTCTGCCTACGAGCAGTACTTC.

This clonotype was detected a few times. The J gene is TRBJ2-1, the V gene TRBV4-1; perhaps TRBD2 as D (6 bases). CDR3 length: 16 amino acids. Germline CDR1 and CDR2: MGHRA and YSYEKL. Trimming removed 0 bases from V and 4 bases from J, with 13 bases in between. The CDR3 DNA is TGCGCCAGCAGCCAAGATCGAACGGGAGCATACAATGAGCAGTTCTTC. Amino acids: CASSQDRTGAYNEQFF.

This clonotype turned up a few times. The genes are TRBV7-6 and TRBJ2-2; 8 bases map to TRBD2. Trimming took 4 bases from V and 6 from J; bases not matched to a gene: 7. The CDR3 covers 15 residues. Germline assignment: CDR1 SGHVS and CDR2 FNYEAQ. CDR3 nucleotides: TGTGCCAGCAGCTATAGAGCGGGAGCGGCCGGGGAGCTGTTTTTT. Its protein product is CASSYRAGAAGELFF.

V gene TRBV20-1 combines with J gene TRBJ1-2; D remains unclear. The length of the CDR3 is 14 residues. CDR1 and CDR2 from the germline V gene are DFQATT and SNEGSKA (reference sequence). Trimming shortened V by 4 bases and J by 5 bases, and 17 bases separated the two germline ends. CDR3 residues: CSANDPGSPYGYTF. DNA of the CDR3: TGCAGTGCTAATGATCCAGGCAGCCCTTATGGCTACACCTTC.

This clonotype was detected only a few times. The CDR3, as DNA: TGTGCCAGCAGCCGCGACTGGGGCGAGCAGTACTTC. This sequence encodes CASSRDWGEQYF. The J gene is TRBJ2-7, the V gene TRBV6-5; no firm D call. The CDR3 runs to 12 residues. The V gene lost 6 bases and the J gene lost 6 bases, with 12 bases spanning the gap. Looked up from germline, CDR1 is MNHEY and CDR2 is SVGAGI.

This chain connects TRBV20-1 to TRBJ1-2; D unresolved. The CDR3 extends over 14 amino acids. Germline V lookup: CDR1 DFQATT, CDR2 SNEGSKA (reference sequence). The V end was cut by 0 bases, the J end by 5 bases, with 13 bases between. CDR3 in amino acids: CSARDIGGRYGYTF. The CDR3 DNA is TGCAGTGCTAGAGATATAGGAGGGCGGTATGGCTACACCTTC.

The table lists this clonotype with a few counts. The chain uses TRBV7-9 and TRBJ2-1, with D perhaps TRBD1 (6 bases). The CDR3 contains 16 residues. The V gene lost 0 bases and the J gene lost 3 bases, with 12 bases spanning the gap. Looked up from germline, CDR1 is SEHNR and CDR2 is FQNEAQ (reference sequence). The DNA for the CDR3 is TGTGCCAGCAGCTTAGCCGGGACACCCGGCTACAATGAGCAGTTCTTC. The encoded protein is CASSLAGTPGYNEQFF.

In this sample, this clonotype is large (0.1 to 1%). This rearrangement joins TRBV14 to TRBJ2-5; no clear D gene. Germline V CDR1 and CDR2: SGHDN, FVKESK. The CDR3 covers 13 residues. V lost 3 bases to trimming and J lost 4 bases, with 9 bases between them. The CDR3 coding sequence is TGTGCCAGCAGCCATAGACCGAGAGAGACCCAGTACTTC. This sequence encodes CASSHRPRETQYF.

At least ten counts were recorded for this clonotype. This sequence joins TRBV29-1 and TRBJ2-1; D might be TRBD2 (6 bases). The V and J ends lost 2 bases and 3 bases respectively, with 11 bases between them. The CDR3 sequence is 14 residues long. Germline V gene sequence: CDR1 SQVTM, CDR2 ANQGSEA. CDR3 loop: CSVEWRGGYNEQFF. Here the CDR3 DNA reads TGCAGCGTTGAATGGCGGGGTGGCTACAATGAGCAGTTCTTC.

V usage is TRBV2 and J usage is TRBJ1-5, with 7 nucleotides matching TRBD1. Germline V gene sequence: CDR1 SNHLY, CDR2 FYNNEI. V lost 2 bases, J lost 1 base, and 2 bases stayed unmatched. The CDR3 sequence is 15 residues long. As DNA, the CDR3 is TGTGCCAGCAGTGAAAGGACAGGCAGCAATCAGCCCCAGCATTTT. It specifies CASSERTGSNQPQHF.

This clonotype was found many times. The chain recombines TRBV6-1 with TRBJ2-7; 7 nucleotides align to TRBD2. Per germline, CDR1 MNHNS and CDR2 SASEGT. The CDR3 loop spans 15 amino acids. Germline trimming cut 4 bases from V and 2 bases from J; bases unmatched to any gene: 8. CDR3 amino acids: CASSAAAGEPYEQYV. Here the CDR3 DNA reads TGTGCCAGCAGTGCAGCGGCGGGAGAACCCTACGAGCAGTACGTC.

This clonotype was observed a handful of times. V is TRBV9 and J is TRBJ1-2, with D tentatively TRBD1 (5 bases). Germline assignment: CDR1 SGDLS and CDR2 YYNGEE. The CDR3 contains 14 residues. The V end lost 6 bases, the J end lost 3 bases, and 15 bases lay between the germline ends. The CDR3 reads CASTRGGGHYGYTF. In nucleotides, the CDR3 is TGTGCCAGCACCCGCGGGGGTGGACACTATGGCTACACCTTC.